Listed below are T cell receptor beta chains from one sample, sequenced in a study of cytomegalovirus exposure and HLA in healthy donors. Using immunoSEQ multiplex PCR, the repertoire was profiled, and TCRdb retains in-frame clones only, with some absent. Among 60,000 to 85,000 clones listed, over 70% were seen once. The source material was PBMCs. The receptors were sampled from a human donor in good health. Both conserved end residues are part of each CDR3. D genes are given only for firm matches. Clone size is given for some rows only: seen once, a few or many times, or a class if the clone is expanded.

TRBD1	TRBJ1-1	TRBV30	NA	TGTGCCTGGAGTGCCGCTTTTGACAGGGGGCGACTTCTGAACACTGAAGCTTTCTTT	CAWSAAFDRGRLLNTEAFF
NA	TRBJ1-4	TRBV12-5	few	TGTGCTAGTGGTTCAGGGGAAGTAGGCGAAAAACTGTTTTTT	CASGSGEVGEKLFF
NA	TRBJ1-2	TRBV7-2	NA	TGTGCCAGCAGCCGGTCAAGGGGGTATGGCTACACCTTC	CASSRSRGYGYTF
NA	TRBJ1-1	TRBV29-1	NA	TGCAGCGTTGATAACCAGGGCAGAGTGGCTTTCTTT	CSVDNQGRVAFF
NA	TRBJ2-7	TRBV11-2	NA	TGTGCCAGCACACGGGGGACAGAAGCCTCCTACGAGCAGTACTTC	CASTRGTEASYEQYF
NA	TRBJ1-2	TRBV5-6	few	TGTGCCAGCACCTGGAGGGGCTACAAGGGTGGCTACACCTTC	CASTWRGYKGGYTF
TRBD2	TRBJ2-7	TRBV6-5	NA	TGTGCCAGCAGTTACTCAGCTAGCGGGAGTTCCGAGCAGTACTTC	CASSYSASGSSEQYF
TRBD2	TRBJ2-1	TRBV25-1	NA	TGTGCCAGCAGTGGGGGGACTAGCGGGAGTAGGTACAATGAGCAGTTCTTC	CASSGGTSGSRYNEQFF
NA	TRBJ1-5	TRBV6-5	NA	TGTGCCAGCAGCTCCGGACAGCACAATCAGCCCCAGCATTTT	CASSSGQHNQPQHF
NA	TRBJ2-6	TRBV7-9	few	TGTGCCAGCAGCAAAGTTGGGGCCCTCTCTGGGGCCAACGTCCTGACTTTC	CASSKVGALSGANVLTF
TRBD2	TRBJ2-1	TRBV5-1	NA	TGCGCCAGCAGCGCGGGGACTAATCTAGACAATGAGCAGTTCTTC	CASSAGTNLDNEQFF
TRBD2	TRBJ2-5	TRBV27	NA	TGTGCCAGCAGTTTTTTCGGGGGGGGCGCTGAGACCCAGTACTTC	CASSFFGGGAETQYF
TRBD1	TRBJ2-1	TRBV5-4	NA	TGTGCCAGCAGCTGGGACAGATTCTCCTACAATGAGCAGTTCTTC	CASSWDRFSYNEQFF
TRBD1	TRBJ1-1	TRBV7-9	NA	TGTGCCAGCAGCAAACAGGGGCCCACTGAAGCTTTCTTT	CASSKQGPTEAFF
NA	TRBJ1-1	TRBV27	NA	TGTGCCAGCAGCCGCAGCGGTGGGGATTACACTGAAGCTTTCTTT	CASSRSGGDYTEAFF
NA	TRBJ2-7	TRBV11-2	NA	TGTGCCAGCAGCTTTGGTGGAGGCTACGAGCAGTACTTC	CASSFGGGYEQYF
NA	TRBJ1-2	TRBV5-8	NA	TGTGCCAGCAGACCCCGGACTGTTAACTATGGCTACACCTTC	CASRPRTVNYGYTF
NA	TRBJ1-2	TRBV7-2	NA	TGTGCCAGCAGCTTAGACATCAACTATGGCTACCCCTTC	CASSLDINYGYPF
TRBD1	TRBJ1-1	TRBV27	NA	TGTGCCAGCGCCTACAGGGGGCATGGTTCTGAAGCTTTCTTT	CASAYRGHGSEAFF
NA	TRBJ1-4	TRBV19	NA	TGTGCCAGTAGTAACCCTTGGAGTTCAACTAATGAAAAACTGTTTTTT	CASSNPWSSTNEKLFF
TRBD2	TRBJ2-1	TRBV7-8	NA	TGTGCCAGCAGCCCCTACGGGGGGAGACGGTTCTTC	CASSPYGGRRFF
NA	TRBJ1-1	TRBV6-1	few	TGTGCCAGTATATTCCGGGGGATGAACACTGAAGCTTTCTTT	CASIFRGMNTEAFF
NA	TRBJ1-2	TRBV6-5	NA	TGTGCCAGCAGTTACGCCACGGGTCTTTACGGCGGCTACACCTTC	CASSYATGLYGGYTF
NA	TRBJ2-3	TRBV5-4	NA	TGTGCCAGCAGCTTGAGTGCGGGAATTCTAGATACGCAGTATTTT	CASSLSAGILDTQYF
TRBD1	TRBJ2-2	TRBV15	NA	TGTGCCACCAGCGTAACAGGGGAGAACACCGGGGAGCTGTTTTTT	CATSVTGENTGELFF
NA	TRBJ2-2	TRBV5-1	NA	TGCGCCAGCAGCACAGCCGGGGAGCTGTTTTTT	CASSTAGELFF
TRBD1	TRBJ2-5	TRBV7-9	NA	TGTGCCAGCAGCTTAACCCCTACAGGGGGCCAAGAGACCCAGTACTTC	CASSLTPTGGQETQYF
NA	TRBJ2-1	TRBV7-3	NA	TGTGCCAGCAGCCCCGGAGGGAATGAGCAGTTCTTC	CASSPGGNEQFF
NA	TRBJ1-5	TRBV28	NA	TGTGCCAGCAGTCAGGAGGTTCAGCCCCAGCATTTT	CASSQEVQPQHF
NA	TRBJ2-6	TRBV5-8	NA	TGTGCCAGCACCCGTGGGACTGATAGCTCTGGGGCCAACGTCCTGACTTTC	CASTRGTDSSGANVLTF
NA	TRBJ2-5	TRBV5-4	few	TGTGCCAGCAGCCCGGGACTCCCCACGACCCAGTACTTC	CASSPGLPTTQYF
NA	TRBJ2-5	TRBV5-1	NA	TGCGCCAGCAGCCCGTGGGCGCGGGAAGAGACCCAGTACTTC	CASSPWAREETQYF
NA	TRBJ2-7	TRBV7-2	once	TGTGCCAGCAGCTTATTTCCGCCTATCTCCTACGAGCAGTACTTC	CASSLFPPISYEQYF